The source of this TCR beta chain is a study of T cells in Graves' hyperthyroidism and ophthalmopathy (dated by TCRdb to between 2018 and 2021). As for the study more broadly: Peripheral blood samples were taken at the time of initial diagnosis, prior to any treatment. A discovery cohort of around 98 patients, about 43 with Graves' ophthalmopathy and approximately 60 with stable Graves' hyperthyroidism, was used to find distinguishing TCR V-J signatures. Whether ophthalmopathy could be predicted prospectively was tested in an independent validation cohort made up of fewer than 20 hyperthyroidism patients plus 17 patients who later progressed to ophthalmopathy. The 90 to 100 discovery patients were randomly split 7:3 into training and test sets. In more than 5 Graves' hyperthyroidism patients, the study also compared T-cell repertoires from thyroid tissue with T-cell repertoires from blood. After blood sampling, hyperthyroidism patients were treated with methimazole at a starting dose of 30 mg daily, and ophthalmopathy patients were treated with high-dose intravenous methylprednisolone. The paper describes TCR Vbeta CDR3 sequencing of 120 to 150 peripheral blood samples, made up of around 41 ophthalmopathy patients, over 70 hyperthyroidism patients and some 17 progressor patients.

A patient counted as having stable Graves' hyperthyroidism if no progression to ophthalmopathy occurred over 18 months of follow-up. The hyperthyroidism patients were between 18 and 65 years old and newly diagnosed, with a disease duration of less than 2 months. The study excluded patients with uncontrolled infections, other autoimmune diseases, pregnancy or lactation. Diagnoses were based on clinical symptoms, serum thyroxine and TRAb, thyroid ultrasound and orbital computed tomography. PBMCs were isolated from 7.5 to 10 ml of fresh peripheral blood by Ficoll-Paque density gradient centrifugation. Total RNA was extracted with Trizol reagent, and quality was checked on an Agilent 2100 Bioanalyzer. In its sample, this clonotype was seen many times. Which antigen it targets is not known. There are no base qualities to consult, and no much larger clone falls within one base. Here is what the overall study found, with its caveats: Blood samples also contained most of the expanded thyroid clonotypes (frequency above 0.001), which suggests that blood repertoires may reflect thyroid immune responses. In cross-validation, a model built on a 13 V-J signature told ophthalmopathy apart from stable hyperthyroidism with 87.88% sensitivity and about 81% specificity, and in testing the same model reached 80%/75%. In validation, progression to ophthalmopathy was predicted by the model with almost 71% sensitivity and 72.22% specificity, a median of around 5.9 months before onset. No statistical method was used to set the sample size in advance, and investigators knew the group allocation.

Trimmed from V: 7 bases; trimmed from J: 2 bases; junction bases lacking a gene match: 13. Inclusive of the bounding cysteine and phenylalanine, the CDR3 is 17 residues long. Only CDR3 DNA is held: 51 bases, read in frame from base 1. The germline V gene specifies MDHEN as CDR1 and SYDVKM as CDR2. Amplification of TCR beta CDR3 regions was carried out from RNA transcripts. The first round of RT-PCR for the TCR CDR3 was performed with the HTBI primer set and the Qiagen OneStep RT-PCR kit. Libraries were constructed in a second round of multiplex PCR, after which size selection and purification were performed. Sequencing of the libraries was done on an Illumina HiSeq2000 using paired-end 100 bp reads. In the paper's pipeline: SOAPnuke was used to process the raw data, with reads discarded if the reads contained adapters or uncalled bases, had a mean Phred below 15, or lacked an exact constant-primer or identifier match. High-quality paired reads were merged using COPE v1.2.5, and each unique nucleotide sequence was defined as a clonotype. Clonotypes were aligned to IMGT TRBV, TRBD and TRBJ reference segments using MiTCR v1.1. The analysis was restricted to V-J combinations with a frequency above 0.0001, which together covered about 99% of the repertoires. The TCS score was defined as the ratio of F50 (clonal expansion) to E x V (chaos), calculated using BLOSUM62-based TCRdist between CDR3 peptides within each V-J. Welch's t-statistics and random forest reduced 500 to 650 V-J features to about 13, which were used in a naive Bayes classifier (R e1071). TCRdb took the public reads, trimmed them with fastp at Q25, ran MiXCR for clone calling and kept in-frame beta chains. Every distinct CDR3 protein forms one entry, paired with its most common genes and DNA. The V and J calls reflect TCRdb's pipeline rather than the authors' work. This sample has about 350,000 distinct CDR3 sequences in its table, and about 15% of those were observed once. Under 30% of the sample lies in the top ten.

The source material was blood. This TCR derives from a woman aged 30 to 39 with Graves' hyperthyroidism. The V and J genes are TRBV28 and TRBJ2-3, and 9 junction bases match TRBD1. In nucleotide form, the sequence is TGTGCCAGCACCTGGACAGGGGCCCACCCATACACAGATACGCAGTATTTT. Its protein is CASTWTGAHPYTDTQYF.